A single sample is the source of the 27 T cell receptor beta chains below, sequenced in a study of cytomegalovirus exposure and HLA in healthy donors. The PCR was carried out with 60 Vbeta primers and 13 Jbeta primers. Data came from immunoSEQ multiplex PCR; TCRdb stores just in-frame clones and leaves some out. Seen here are some 110,000 clones, approximately 70% observed once, and the top ten hold around 0.95%. Sequencing was carried out using PBMCs. The origin of the receptors is a woman aged 25 to 39 in good health and CMV-seronegative.

The chain carries TRBV7-6 and TRBJ1-2, with a weak D call TRBD1 (6 bases). The CDR3 is made up of 17 amino acids. CDR1 and CDR2 (germline): SGHVS, FNYEAQ. V lost 1 base, J lost 5 bases, and 20 bases lay in between. This CDR3 is CASSLGNRVPSAYGYTF. The CDR3 DNA sequence: TGTGCCAGCAGCTTAGGAAACAGGGTTCCGTCGGCATATGGCTACACCTTC.

This clone turned up a few times. The CDR3 is CAWSQARGGSETQYF. CDR3 bases: TGTGCCTGGAGTCAGGCGCGGGGGGGATCGGAGACCCAGTACTTC. V gene TRBV30 combines with J gene TRBJ2-5, with TRBD2 matching 9 bases. Germline values: CDR1 GTSNPN, CDR2 SVGIG (reference sequence). CDR3 length: 15 residues. With V trimmed by 2 bases and J by 5 bases, 9 bases remained unmatched.

This clone was counted only a few times. The chain couples TRBV5-1 to TRBJ2-1, with unresolved D. The CDR3 sequence is 11 residues long. V lost 3 bases and J lost 9, with 7 bases in between. Per the germline V gene, CDR1 is SGHRS and CDR2 is YFSETQ. The CDR3 nucleotides are TGCGCCAGCAGCTCTGCGCGTGAGCAGTTCTTC. It is translated as CASSSAREQFF.

This clone was observed a few times. The chain employs TRBV5-4 and TRBJ2-1; D may be TRBD2 (5 bases). The CDR3 extends over 13 amino acids. Germline CDR1 reads SGHNT; CDR2 reads YYREEE (reference sequence). With 1 base removed from V and 9 bases from J, the gap between germline ends came to 11 bases. CDR3 sequence: CASSLFASREQFF. The CDR3 DNA is TGTGCCAGCAGCTTGTTTGCTAGCCGTGAGCAGTTCTTC.

The chain joins TRBV5-1 to TRBJ2-2; 9 bases fit TRBD1. Trimming removed 4 bases from V and 2 bases from J; junction bases left unmatched: 6. Germline CDR1 SGHRS, CDR2 YFSETQ. The CDR3 covers 16 residues. The CDR3 region is CASSVTGQGNTGELFF. Written as DNA, the CDR3 is TGCGCCAGCAGCGTAACGGGACAGGGCAACACCGGGGAGCTGTTTTTT.

The chain has TRBV27 and TRBJ2-1; TRBD1 agrees at 9 bases. Germline loops: CDR1 MNHEY, CDR2 SMNVEV (reference sequence). V trimming: 3 bases; J trimming: 5 bases; junction bases outside the gene matches: 2. This CDR3 region has 14 residues. CDR3 DNA: TGTGCCAGCAGTTTGACAGGGGGTAACAATGAGCAGTTCTTC. Its translation is CASSLTGGNNEQFF.

V usage is TRBV14 and J usage is TRBJ2-7; D is uncertain. CDR1 is SGHDN, CDR2 FVKESK, per germline. This CDR3 comprises 13 residues. Between the trimmed V and J ends, which lost 1 base and 1 base, there was a span of 5 bases. The CDR3 DNA is TGTGCCAGCAGCCAAGCCAGTTCCTACGAGCAGTACTTC. This encodes CASSQASSYEQYF. Full variable domain (outside the CDR3, taken from reference TRBV14 and TRBJ2-7): EAGVTQFPSHSVIEKGQTVTLRCDPISGHDNLYWYRRVMGKEIKFLLHFVKESKQDESGMPNNRFLAERTGGTYSTLKVQPAELEDSGVYFCASSQASSYEQYFGPGTRLTVT.

This clone was seen only a few times. V and J are TRBV7-9 and TRBJ1-4, with D possibly matching TRBD1 (6 bases). Between the trimmed V and J ends, which lost 4 bases and 1 base, there was a span of 13 bases. Germline assignment: CDR1 SEHNR and CDR2 FQNEAQ (reference sequence). There are 16 residues in the CDR3. CDR3 in DNA: TGTGCCAGCAGCTGGCCGGACAGAGGAACTAATGAAAAACTGTTTTTT. It translates to CASSWPDRGTNEKLFF.

The J gene is TRBJ1-4, the V gene TRBV19, with D perhaps TRBD1 (6 bases). The V end was cut by 7 bases, the J end by 4 bases, with 13 bases between. Germline V gives CDR1 LNHDA, CDR2 SQIVND (reference sequence). CDR3 length equals 14 residues. CDR3 loop: CASNPGQSNEKLFF. DNA for the CDR3: TGTGCCAGTAATCCCGGACAGAGTAATGAAAAACTGTTTTTT.

The gene calls are TRBV15 and TRBJ2-2; a possible D gene is TRBD2 (5 bases). Trimming pared 8 bases from V and 6 bases from J, leaving 13 bases between. This CDR3 spans 13 amino acids. Germline V gene sequence: CDR1 LNHNV, CDR2 YYDKDF (reference sequence). CDR3 region: CATSGFWAGELFF. For the CDR3, the DNA is TGTGCCACCTCGGGGTTCTGGGCCGGGGAGCTGTTTTTT.

CDR3 protein: CASSPRGRDEQYF. CDR3 coding DNA: TGTGCCAGCTCCCCTCGGGGTCGGGACGAGCAGTACTTC. The chain recombines TRBV18 with TRBJ2-7, with D perhaps matching TRBD2 (5 bases). Germline V gives CDR1 KGHSH, CDR2 LQKENI. V was pared by 6 bases and J by 5 bases, with 14 bases between. This CDR3 is 13 amino acids long.

This CDR3 is CSASQGNTIYF. DNA of the CDR3: TGCAGTGCTAGTCAAGGAAACACCATATATTTT. The gene calls are TRBV20-1 and TRBJ1-3; D ambiguous. This CDR3 has 11 residues. Per germline, CDR1 DFQATT and CDR2 SNEGSKA (reference sequence). The germline V and J ends were trimmed by 3 bases and 4 bases, with 4 bases remaining between them.

The chain has TRBV15 and TRBJ2-7; unclear D gene. This CDR3 is 12 amino acids long. Germline values: CDR1 LNHNV, CDR2 YYDKDF (reference sequence). V was pared by 0 bases and J by 3 bases, with 3 bases between. This CDR3 is CATSRDHYEQYF. As DNA, the CDR3 is TGTGCCACCAGCAGAGATCACTACGAGCAGTACTTC. Full variable domain (missing parts from reference TRBV15 and TRBJ2-7): DAMVIQNPRYQVTQFGKPVTLSCSQTLNHNVMYWYQQKSSQAPKLLFHYYDKDFNNEADTPDNFQSRRPNTSFCFLDIRSPGLGDTAMYLCATSRDHYEQYFGPGTRLTVT.

This clone showed up just a few times. V and J are TRBV7-2 and TRBJ2-3; a weak D match, TRBD2 (6 bases). V gave up 1 base and J gave up 1 base, with 12 bases separating them. This CDR3 is 16 amino acids long. Germline V lookup: CDR1 SGHTA, CDR2 FQGNSA. In DNA, the CDR3 is TGTGCCAGCAGCTTAGTGGGGGGTTACCGCACAGATACGCAGTATTTT. Translated, it gives CASSLVGGYRTDTQYF.

This clone appeared a single time. The chain uses TRBV19 and TRBJ2-2, with D possibly TRBD2 on 7 matching bases. CDR3 size: 18 residues. Trimming cost V 7 bases and J 3 bases, with 24 bases left between them. Germline CDR1 and CDR2: LNHDA and SQIVND (reference sequence). The CDR3, as DNA: TGTGCCAGTATTGGGGGGACCGGGGGGCTAGGAGACACCGGGGAGCTGTTTTTT. It encodes CASIGGTGGLGDTGELFF.

The chain combines TRBV7-9 with TRBJ2-2; TRBD1 aligns across 8 bases. The CDR3 is made up of 17 amino acids. Germline values: CDR1 SEHNR, CDR2 FQNEAQ (reference sequence). The ends lost 5 bases at V and 5 bases at J; junction bases unmatched: 13. CDR3 nucleotides: TGTGCCAGCAGCCGACCCAGGACAGGGCCTAGTACCGGGGAGCTGTTTTTT. It is translated as CASSRPRTGPSTGELFF.

The chain combines TRBV6-6 with TRBJ1-2; TRBD1 might be the D (5 bases). Germline V lookup: CDR1 MNHNY, CDR2 SVGAGI (reference sequence). V was shortened by 2 bases and J by 4 bases, with 11 bases between the two germline ends. The CDR3 covers 14 residues. CDR3 DNA sequence: TGTGCCAGCAGTTACAGGGGCAGCGCCTATGGCTACACCTTC. Translating it yields CASSYRGSAYGYTF.

The chain uses TRBV27 and TRBJ1-2; D possibly corresponds to TRBD1 (5 bases). Germline V gene sequence: CDR1 MNHEY, CDR2 SMNVEV (reference sequence). This CDR3 contains 14 residues. V was trimmed by 4 bases and J by 7 bases, leaving 16 bases between them. DNA of the CDR3: TGTGCCAGCAGTTGGCGGGGCGGGAGCGGTGGCTACACCTTC. Protein product: CASSWRGGSGGYTF.

The rearrangement uses TRBV6-1 and TRBJ2-4, with D perhaps matching TRBD2 (5 bases). This CDR3 is built from 15 residues. The V and J ends lost 4 bases and 0 bases respectively, with 10 bases between them. CDR1 MNHNS and CDR2 SASEGT come from the germline V gene. The CDR3 bases are TGTGCCAGCAGTGGCGCCGGAGGAGCCAAAAACATTCAGTACTTC. It is translated as CASSGAGGAKNIQYF.

The chain has TRBV12-5 and TRBJ1-1; no reliable D call. V lost 4 bases and J 5 bases, leaving 17 bases between the germline ends. Germline V gene sequence: CDR1 LGHNT, CDR2 FRNRAP. The CDR3 length is 15 residues. CDR3 sequence: CASGSPEMERTEAFF. The CDR3 nucleotides read TGTGCTAGTGGTTCCCCCGAGATGGAGAGGACTGAAGCTTTCTTT.

This clone was counted once. J is TRBJ1-4 and V is TRBV18; TRBD1 aligns across 8 bases. V was pared by 9 bases and J by 7 bases, with 7 bases of the junction left unmatched. CDR1 is KGHSH, CDR2 LQKENI, per germline. The CDR3 has 13 residues. The CDR3 region has the DNA TGTGCCAGTCGCGGACAGGGAAGTGAAAAACTGTTTTTT. It translates to CASRGQGSEKLFF.

J is TRBJ2-5 and V is TRBV2, with D possibly matching TRBD2 (5 bases). The CDR3 contains 14 residues. Germline CDR1 and CDR2: SNHLY and FYNNEI. V was cut by 2 bases and J by 4 bases, with 11 bases left in between. The CDR3 nucleotides are TGTGCCAGCAGTGAAAGGACTTTGGGAGAGACCCAGTACTTC. Protein sequence: CASSERTLGETQYF.

The chain couples TRBV4-2 to TRBJ1-2; D might be TRBD1 (6 bases). Germline V gives CDR1 LGHNA, CDR2 YNFKEQ. Between the trimmed V and J ends, which lost 0 bases and 1 base, there was a span of 12 bases. The CDR3 is 16 residues long. CDR3 DNA sequence: TGTGCCAGCAGCCAAGATTCAGGGGATGGTAACTATGGCTACACCTTC. It is translated as CASSQDSGDGNYGYTF.

This chain connects TRBV4-2 to TRBJ2-2; 12 nucleotides align to TRBD2. After removal of 4 bases from V and 5 bases from J, the junction contained 5 bases not matched to a gene. The CDR3 is 16 amino acids. Germline CDR1 and CDR2: LGHNA and YNFKEQ. The CDR3 reads CASSRPGLAGTGELFF. CDR3 nucleotide sequence: TGTGCCAGCAGCCGCCCGGGACTAGCGGGTACCGGGGAGCTGTTTTTT.

This clone was seen a handful of times. The chain recombines TRBV11-3 with TRBJ2-2; 7 nucleotides line up with TRBD1. Losses at the gene ends were 6 bases for V and 2 bases for J; bases not matched to a gene: 12. Per germline, CDR1 SGHNT and CDR2 YENEEA. The length of the CDR3 is 17 residues. This CDR3 is CASSTSRGLSNTGELFF. In DNA form, the CDR3 reads TGTGCCAGCAGTACCTCAAGGGGGCTGAGTAACACCGGGGAGCTGTTTTTT.

The chain combines TRBV27 with TRBJ1-2, with D unresolved. This CDR3 has 17 residues. V was pared by 5 bases and J by 3 bases, with 22 bases between. Germline loops: CDR1 MNHEY, CDR2 SMNVEV (reference sequence). The CDR3 loop reads CASSPLGAWLSDYGYTF. Written as DNA, the CDR3 is TGTGCCAGCAGTCCACTTGGTGCTTGGCTGAGCGACTATGGCTACACCTTC.

The rearrangement uses TRBV7-6 and TRBJ2-7; TRBD2 aligns across 7 bases. The CDR3 runs 14 residues. Germline CDR1 is SGHVS and CDR2 is FNYEAQ. Trimming cost V 3 bases and J 3 bases; bases outside gene matches: 5. The CDR3 sequence is CASSLGLPDYEQYF. The CDR3 DNA is TGTGCCAGCAGCTTGGGACTACCCGACTACGAGCAGTACTTC.